These 20 T cell receptor beta chains came from one sample sequenced in a study of cytomegalovirus exposure and HLA in healthy donors. Both 60 Vbeta primers and 13 Jbeta primers went into the PCR. Assay used: immunoSEQ multiplex PCR; TCRdb lists only in-frame clones, some missing. The sample carries 90,000 or so clones, more than 75% recorded once. The sequencing sample was made of PBMCs. These receptors were obtained from a woman in her forties or fifties in good health and CMV-seropositive.

The chain couples TRBV11-3 to TRBJ2-3, with 7 bases fitting TRBD2. The germline V gene encodes CDR1 SGHNT and CDR2 YENEEA. V gave up 3 bases and J gave up 5 bases; unmatched junction bases: 5. The CDR3 extends over 14 amino acids. This chain's CDR3 is CASSFRGGLDTQYF. The DNA of the CDR3 is TGTGCCAGCAGCTTCCGGGGAGGGCTAGATACGCAGTATTTT.

Remarks on this clone: Different DNA sequences within this sample yield the same CDR3. The CDR3 here is CASSRPDRRNEQFF. The CDR3 region has the DNA TGTGCCAGCAGTAGGCCGGACAGACGCAATGAGCAGTTCTTC. V is TRBV6-5 and J is TRBJ2-1, with D maybe TRBD1 (6 bases). The CDR3 sequence is 14 residues long. Germline V gives CDR1 MNHEY, CDR2 SVGAGI. V was pared by 5 bases and J by 6 bases, with 14 bases between.

This clone was recorded once. This rearrangement joins TRBV4-1 to TRBJ2-7; D not certain. CDR1 and CDR2 from the germline V gene are MGHRA and YSYEKL. The germline V and J ends were trimmed by 1 base and 3 bases, with 10 bases remaining between them. The CDR3 has 14 residues. CDR3 sequence: CASSQASRGYEQYV. Written as DNA, the CDR3 is TGCGCCAGCAGCCAAGCATCTCGCGGCTACGAGCAGTACGTC.

The genes are TRBV27 and TRBJ1-2; maybe TRBD1 (6 bases). Looked up from germline, CDR1 is MNHEY and CDR2 is SMNVEV (reference sequence). Trimming left V 6 bases short and J 6 bases short, with 14 bases between. The CDR3 consists of 13 residues. The CDR3 reads CASSDTGSDGYTF. CDR3 nucleotide sequence: TGTGCCAGCAGCGATACAGGGTCCGATGGCTACACCTTC.

In this sample, this clone turned up a few times. This rearrangement joins TRBV29-1 to TRBJ2-7; 11 positions match TRBD1. Germline-derived CDR1 and CDR2 are SQVTM and ANQGSEA. This CDR3 region has 14 residues. J lost 0 bases, V lost 7 bases, and 5 bases had no gene match. This CDR3 reads CSAAGQGVSYEQYF. The CDR3 bases are TGCAGCGCAGCGGGACAGGGGGTCTCCTACGAGCAGTACTTC.

The chain recombines TRBV30 with TRBJ2-1; no firm D call. Between the trimmed V and J ends, which lost 0 bases and 0 bases, there was a span of 15 bases. This CDR3 has 17 residues. The germline gives CDR1 GTSNPN, CDR2 SVGIG (reference sequence). The CDR3 DNA follows: TGTGCCTGGAGTGTCTTAGGCTCCTGGAGCTCCTACAATGAGCAGTTCTTC. This sequence encodes CAWSVLGSWSSYNEQFF.

Notes on this clone: Other DNA sequences from this sample encode an identical CDR3 as well. The chain has TRBV30 and TRBJ1-5; D is perhaps TRBD1 (5 bases). Germline assignment: CDR1 GTSNPN and CDR2 SVGIG (reference sequence). The CDR3 has 13 residues. The V end was cut by 0 bases, the J end by 4 bases, with 7 bases between. The CDR3 sequence is CAWSVRGNQPQHF. For the CDR3, the DNA is TGTGCCTGGAGTGTACGGGGGAATCAGCCCCAGCATTTT.

The chain has TRBV5-1 and TRBJ2-5, with 9 bases aligning to TRBD1. Germline CDR1 and CDR2: SGHRS and YFSETQ. The CDR3 length is 16 residues. J gave up 5 bases and V 0 bases, and 8 bases lay outside the gene matches. CDR3 sequence reads: CASSLGDGQGKETQYF. The CDR3 DNA reads TGCGCCAGCAGCTTGGGGGACGGACAGGGGAAGGAGACCCAGTACTTC.

The chain joins TRBV19 to TRBJ2-7, with D hard to call. Trimming cost V 0 bases and J 1 base, with 10 bases left between them. The CDR3 loop spans 15 amino acids. Germline V gives CDR1 LNHDA, CDR2 SQIVND (reference sequence). CDR3: CASSIELGASYEQYF. In nucleotides, the CDR3 is TGTGCCAGTAGTATAGAACTTGGAGCGTCCTACGAGCAGTACTTC.

The chain combines TRBV11-3 with TRBJ2-1; TRBD2 matches 13 bases. V gave up 5 bases and J gave up 9 bases; unmatched junction bases: 22. The CDR3 is 20 residues long. The germline V gene has CDR1 SGHNT and CDR2 YENEEA. CDR3 nucleotides: TGTGCCAGCAGCCCCGGAGAACTTTGGACTAGCGGGAGTTCCCGAGGTGAGCAGTTCTTC. Residues: CASSPGELWTSGSSRGEQFF.

The chain carries TRBV5-1 and TRBJ1-5; no reliable D call. There are 14 residues in the CDR3. Trimming cost V 3 bases and J 5 bases, with 12 bases left between them. The V gene's germline CDR1 is SGHRS and CDR2 YFSETQ. CDR3 DNA: TGCGCCAGCAGCTCTGGGCCGCGGGATCAGCCCCAGCATTTT. Amino acids: CASSSGPRDQPQHF. Full variable domain (outside the CDR3, taken from reference TRBV5-1 and TRBJ1-5): KAGVTQTPRYLIKTRGQQVTLSCSPISGHRSVSWYQQTPGQGLQFLFEYFSETQRNKGNFPGRFSGRQFSNSRSEMNVSTLELGDSALYLCASSSGPRDQPQHFGDGTRLSIL.

The CDR3 coding sequence is TGTGCCAGCTCACCCCAGGGGGTCGAGCAGTACTTC. Protein sequence: CASSPQGVEQYF. V and J are TRBV18 and TRBJ2-7; 7 bases fit TRBD1. Trimming cost V 3 bases and J 6 bases; bases outside gene matches: 2. Looked up from germline, CDR1 is KGHSH and CDR2 is LQKENI. This CDR3 comprises 12 residues.

The chain is built from TRBV6-1 and TRBJ2-1; 9 nucleotides line up with TRBD2. The J segment lost 7 bases and the V segment lost 1 base, leaving 8 bases of the junction unmatched. Germline CDR1 is MNHNS and CDR2 is SASEGT. This CDR3 has 16 residues. The CDR3 sequence is CASSEGASGMGNEQFF. The CDR3 DNA is TGTGCCAGCAGTGAAGGGGCTAGCGGGATGGGGAATGAGCAGTTCTTC.

The chain recombines TRBV7-3 with TRBJ2-1; 13 nucleotides agree with TRBD2. Losses at the gene ends were 5 bases for V and 7 bases for J; bases not matched to a gene: 5. The CDR3 consists of 15 residues. CDR1 is SGHTA, CDR2 FQGTGA, per germline. The CDR3 DNA reads TGTGCCAGCAGCCCGTGGACTAGCGGGAGAAATGAGCAGTTCTTC. Its translation is CASSPWTSGRNEQFF.

The table lists this clone with a few counts. The chain carries TRBV6-6 and TRBJ2-3; possibly TRBD2 for D (6 bases). This CDR3 is 15 amino acids long. Germline V gives CDR1 MNHNY, CDR2 SVGAGI (reference sequence). V dropped 5 bases and J dropped 3 bases, with 15 bases sitting between them. CDR3 in DNA: TGTGCCAGCAGTGGGGCGGGGATCAAAACAGATACGCAGTATTTT. The encoded protein is CASSGAGIKTDTQYF.

V gene TRBV12-5 combines with J gene TRBJ1-1; the D is unclear. The CDR3 is made up of 13 amino acids. Germline V CDR1 and CDR2: LGHNT, FRNRAP. Trimming removed 2 bases from V and 2 bases from J, with 6 bases in between. CDR3 DNA sequence: TGTGCTAGTGGTTTGAGCTTTAACACTGAAGCTTTCTTT. It encodes CASGLSFNTEAFF.

This chain joins TRBV19 and TRBJ1-1; D gene ambiguous. V gave up 11 bases and J gave up 2 bases, with 12 bases separating them. The germline gives CDR1 LNHDA, CDR2 SQIVND (reference sequence). This CDR3 has 12 residues. The CDR3 coding sequence is TGTGCCGCCGGACTCCATAACACTGAAGCTTTCTTT. This codes for CAAGLHNTEAFF.

This chain joins TRBV7-9 and TRBJ2-5; TRBD2 aligns across 8 bases. With V trimmed by 1 base and J by 4 bases, 11 bases remained unmatched. The CDR3 spans 17 residues. Germline lookup yields CDR1 SEHNR and CDR2 FQNEAQ (reference sequence). CDR3 DNA: TGTGCCAGCAGCTTAGACGGCATGACAGCGGGGGCAGAGACCCAGTACTTC. Its protein product is CASSLDGMTAGAETQYF.

The rearrangement joins TRBV5-1 to TRBJ2-7; the D gene is possibly TRBD2 (6 bases). Looked up from germline, CDR1 is SGHRS and CDR2 is YFSETQ. V lost 2 bases and J lost 6, with 15 bases in between. CDR3 length: 14 residues. DNA for the CDR3: TGCGCCAGCAGCTTTGCGGGGCCCCCCGGCGAGCAGTACTTC. Its protein product is CASSFAGPPGEQYF.

The chain has TRBV11-2 and TRBJ1-4; a weak D match, TRBD1 (5 bases). CDR1 and CDR2 (germline): SGHAT, FQNNGV. Trimming pared 0 bases from V and 4 bases from J, leaving 9 bases between. The CDR3 is 15 amino acids. The CDR3 loop is CASSLETGGNEKLFF. The DNA for the CDR3 is TGTGCCAGCAGCTTAGAAACGGGGGGTAATGAAAAACTGTTTTTT.